This T cell receptor (beta chain) was profiled in a study of blood T cell repertoires in COVID-19. Study-wide context: The cDNA or gDNA used as material had been derived from T cells, B-cell-depleted T cells, or PBMCs.

Measured with immunoSEQ multiplex PCR; TCRdb has only the in-frame clones, and not every one. The profile shows 130,000 to 150,000 clones, over 70% of them singletons. V lost 3 bases, J lost 2 bases, and 10 bases stayed unmatched. Germline values: CDR1 SGDLS, CDR2 YYNGEE. This CDR3 is built from 18 residues. The receptor was isolated from a woman aged 60-70 years with acute or convalescent COVID-19. Sequencing used peripheral blood. This chain links TRBV9 with TRBJ2-3; 12 nucleotides match TRBD2. The CDR3 region has the DNA TGTGCCAGCAGCGGCGCCTACTCTAGCGGGAGGGCCACAGATACGCAGTATTTT. This translates into CASSGAYSSGRATDTQYF.